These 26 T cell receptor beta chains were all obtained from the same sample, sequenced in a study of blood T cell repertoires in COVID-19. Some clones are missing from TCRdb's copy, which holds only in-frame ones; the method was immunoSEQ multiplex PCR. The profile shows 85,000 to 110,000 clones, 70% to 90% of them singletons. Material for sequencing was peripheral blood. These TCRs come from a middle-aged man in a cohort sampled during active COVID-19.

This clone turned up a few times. The CDR3 loop reads CASSSGGRNYGYTF. The CDR3 DNA reads as TGTGCCAGCAGCTCAGGGGGCAGGAACTATGGCTACACCTTC. This rearrangement joins TRBV5-4 to TRBJ1-2, with 8 bases lining up with TRBD1. Germline V gene lookup returns CDR1 SGHNT and CDR2 YYREEE (reference sequence). Losses at the gene ends were 3 bases for V and 2 bases for J; bases not matched to a gene: 3. The CDR3 has 14 residues.

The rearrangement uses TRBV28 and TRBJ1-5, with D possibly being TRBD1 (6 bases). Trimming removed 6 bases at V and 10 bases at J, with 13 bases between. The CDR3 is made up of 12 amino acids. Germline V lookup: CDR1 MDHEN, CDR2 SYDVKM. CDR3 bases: TGTGCCAGCAGCTCAACAGGGAAACCCCAGCATTTT. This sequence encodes CASSSTGKPQHF.

The CDR3 DNA reads TGCGCCAGCAGTCTGGGCGGCGGGGCTGAGACCCAGTACTTC. Its translation: CASSLGGGAETQYF. This chain joins TRBV5-1 and TRBJ2-5, with D maybe TRBD2 (6 bases). Germline V CDR1 and CDR2: SGHRS, YFSETQ. Trimming shortened V by 5 bases and J by 5 bases, and 16 bases separated the two germline ends. The CDR3 covers 14 residues.

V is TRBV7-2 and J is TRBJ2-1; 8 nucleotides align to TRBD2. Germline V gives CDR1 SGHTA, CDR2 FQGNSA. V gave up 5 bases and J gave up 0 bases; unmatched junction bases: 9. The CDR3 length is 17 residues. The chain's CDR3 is CASSPFGSGDSYNEQFF. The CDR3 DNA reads TGTGCCAGCAGCCCCTTTGGTAGCGGGGACTCCTACAATGAGCAGTTCTTC.

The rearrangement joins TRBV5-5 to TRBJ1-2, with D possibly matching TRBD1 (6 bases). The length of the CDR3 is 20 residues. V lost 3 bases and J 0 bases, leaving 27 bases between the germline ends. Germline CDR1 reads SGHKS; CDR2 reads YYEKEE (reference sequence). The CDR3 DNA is TGTGCCAGCAGCTCCAGACAGGCAGCCCGTCTACTTGAAGCTAACTATGGCTACACCTTC. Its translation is CASSSRQAARLLEANYGYTF.

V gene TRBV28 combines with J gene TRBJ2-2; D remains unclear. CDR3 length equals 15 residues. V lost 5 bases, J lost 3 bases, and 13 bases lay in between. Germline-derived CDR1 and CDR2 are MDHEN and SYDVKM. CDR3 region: CASSPPRRDTGELFF. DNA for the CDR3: TGTGCCAGCAGTCCCCCCCGACGGGACACCGGGGAGCTGTTTTTT.

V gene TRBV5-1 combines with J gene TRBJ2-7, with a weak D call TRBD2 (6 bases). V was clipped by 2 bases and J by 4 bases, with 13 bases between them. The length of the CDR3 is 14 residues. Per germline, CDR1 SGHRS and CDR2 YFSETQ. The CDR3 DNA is TGCGCCAGCAGCTTTGGACTATCGAATTACGAGCAGTACTTC. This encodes CASSFGLSNYEQYF.

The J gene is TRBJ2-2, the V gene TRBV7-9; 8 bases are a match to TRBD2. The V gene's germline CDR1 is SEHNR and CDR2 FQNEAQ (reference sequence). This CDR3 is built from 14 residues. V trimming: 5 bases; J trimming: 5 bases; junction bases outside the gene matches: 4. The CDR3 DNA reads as TGTGCCAGCAGCCCCGGGGGGGGAACCGGGGAGCTGTTTTTT. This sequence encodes CASSPGGGTGELFF.

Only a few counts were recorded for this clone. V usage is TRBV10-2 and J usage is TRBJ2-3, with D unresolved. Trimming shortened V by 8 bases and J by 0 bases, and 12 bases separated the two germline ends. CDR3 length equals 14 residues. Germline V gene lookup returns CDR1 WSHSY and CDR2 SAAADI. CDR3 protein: CASGQLESTDTQYF. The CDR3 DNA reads TGCGCCAGCGGCCAGCTGGAGAGCACAGATACGCAGTATTTT.

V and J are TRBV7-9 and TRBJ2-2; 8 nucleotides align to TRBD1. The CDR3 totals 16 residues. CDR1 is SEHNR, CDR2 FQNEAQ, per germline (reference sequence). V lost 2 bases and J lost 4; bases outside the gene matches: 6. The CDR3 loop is CASSLKQGASTGELFF. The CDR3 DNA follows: TGTGCCAGCAGCTTAAAGCAGGGGGCGTCCACCGGGGAGCTGTTTTTT.

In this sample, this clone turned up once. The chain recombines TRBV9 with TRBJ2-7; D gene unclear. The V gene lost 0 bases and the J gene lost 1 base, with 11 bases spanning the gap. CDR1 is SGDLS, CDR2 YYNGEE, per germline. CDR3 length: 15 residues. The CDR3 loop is CASSVAPLGSYEQYF. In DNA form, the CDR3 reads TGTGCCAGCAGCGTAGCCCCCCTAGGTTCCTACGAGCAGTACTTC.

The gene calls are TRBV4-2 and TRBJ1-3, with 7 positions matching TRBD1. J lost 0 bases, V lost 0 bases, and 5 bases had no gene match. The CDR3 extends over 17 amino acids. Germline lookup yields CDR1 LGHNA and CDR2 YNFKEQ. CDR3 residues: CASSQDRGTASGNTIYF. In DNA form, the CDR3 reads TGTGCCAGCAGCCAAGACCGAGGGACAGCCTCTGGAAACACCATATATTTT.

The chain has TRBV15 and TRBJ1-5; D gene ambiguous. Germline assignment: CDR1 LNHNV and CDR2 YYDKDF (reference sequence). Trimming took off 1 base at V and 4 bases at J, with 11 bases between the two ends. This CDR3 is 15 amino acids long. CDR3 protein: CATSRAQLGNQPQHF. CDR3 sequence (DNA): TGTGCCACCAGCAGAGCACAGCTTGGGAATCAGCCCCAGCATTTT. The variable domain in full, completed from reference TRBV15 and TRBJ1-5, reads DAMVIQNPRYQVTQFGKPVTLSCSQTLNHNVMYWYQQKSSQAPKLLFHYYDKDFNNEADTPDNFQSRRPNTSFCFLDIRSPGLGDTAMYLCATSRAQLGNQPQHFGDGTRLSIL.

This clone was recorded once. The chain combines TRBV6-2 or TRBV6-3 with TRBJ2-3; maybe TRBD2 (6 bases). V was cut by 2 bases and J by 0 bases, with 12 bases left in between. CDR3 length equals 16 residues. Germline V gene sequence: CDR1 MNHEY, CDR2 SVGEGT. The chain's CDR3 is CASSYPGSPSTDTQYF. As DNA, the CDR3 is TGTGCCAGCAGTTACCCCGGGAGTCCTAGCACAGATACGCAGTATTTT.

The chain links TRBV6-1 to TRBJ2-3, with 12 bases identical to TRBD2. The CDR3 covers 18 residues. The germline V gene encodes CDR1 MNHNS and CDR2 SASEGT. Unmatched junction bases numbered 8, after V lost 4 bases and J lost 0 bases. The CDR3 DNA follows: TGTGCCAGCAGTGTACTAGCGGGGGGACAAACTAGCACAGATACGCAGTATTTT. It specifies CASSVLAGGQTSTDTQYF.

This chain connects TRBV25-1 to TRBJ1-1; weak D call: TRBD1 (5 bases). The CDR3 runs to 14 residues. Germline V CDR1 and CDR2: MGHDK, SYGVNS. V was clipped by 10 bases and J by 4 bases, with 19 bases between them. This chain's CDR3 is CATSPSGVSTEAFF. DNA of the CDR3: TGTGCCACCTCCCCATCGGGGGTGAGCACTGAAGCTTTCTTT.

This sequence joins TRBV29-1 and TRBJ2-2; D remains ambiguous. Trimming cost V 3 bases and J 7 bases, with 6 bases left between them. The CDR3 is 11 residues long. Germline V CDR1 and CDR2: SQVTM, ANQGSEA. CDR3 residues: CSVEIGGELFF. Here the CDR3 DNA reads TGCAGCGTTGAGATCGGCGGGGAGCTGTTTTTT.

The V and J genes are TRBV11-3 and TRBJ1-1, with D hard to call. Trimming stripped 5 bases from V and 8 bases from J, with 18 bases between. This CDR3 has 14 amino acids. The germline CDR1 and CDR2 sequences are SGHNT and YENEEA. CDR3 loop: CASSPEGALQEAFF. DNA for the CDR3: TGTGCCAGCAGCCCGGAGGGAGCCCTCCAAGAAGCTTTCTTT. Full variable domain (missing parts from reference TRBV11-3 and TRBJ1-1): EAGVVQSPRYKIIEKKQPVAFWCNPISGHNTLYWYLQNLGQGPELLIRYENEEAVDDSQLPKDRFSAERLKGVDSTLKIQPAELGDSAVYLCASSPEGALQEAFFGQGTRLTVV.

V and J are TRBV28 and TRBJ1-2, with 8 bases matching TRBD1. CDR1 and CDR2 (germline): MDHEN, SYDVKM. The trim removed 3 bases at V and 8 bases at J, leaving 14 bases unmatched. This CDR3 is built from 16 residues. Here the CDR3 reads CASSLVAGGSTGGYTF. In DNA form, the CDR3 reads TGTGCCAGCAGTTTGGTGGCAGGGGGCAGTACGGGAGGCTACACCTTC.

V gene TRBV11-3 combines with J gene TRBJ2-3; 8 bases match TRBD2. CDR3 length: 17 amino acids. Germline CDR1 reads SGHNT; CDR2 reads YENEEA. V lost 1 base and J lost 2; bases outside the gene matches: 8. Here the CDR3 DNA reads TGTGCCAGCAGCTTAGGGGTTAGCGGGGACCTCACAGATACGCAGTATTTT. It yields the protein CASSLGVSGDLTDTQYF.

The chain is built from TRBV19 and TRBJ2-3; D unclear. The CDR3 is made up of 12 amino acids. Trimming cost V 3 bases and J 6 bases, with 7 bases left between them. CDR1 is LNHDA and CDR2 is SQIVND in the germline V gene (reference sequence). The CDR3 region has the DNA TGTGCCAGTAGTATTGTCGGGGATACGCAGTATTTT. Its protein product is CASSIVGDTQYF.

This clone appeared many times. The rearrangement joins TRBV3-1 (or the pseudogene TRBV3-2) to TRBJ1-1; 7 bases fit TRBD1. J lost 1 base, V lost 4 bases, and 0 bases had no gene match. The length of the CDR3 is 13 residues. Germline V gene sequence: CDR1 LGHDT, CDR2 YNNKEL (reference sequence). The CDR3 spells CASSRQGNTEAFF. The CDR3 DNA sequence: TGTGCCAGCAGCCGACAGGGGAACACTGAAGCTTTCTTT.

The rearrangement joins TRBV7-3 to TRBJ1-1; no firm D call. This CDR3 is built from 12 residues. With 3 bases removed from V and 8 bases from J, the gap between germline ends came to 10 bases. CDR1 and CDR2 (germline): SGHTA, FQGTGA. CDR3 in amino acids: CASSFTLLEAFF. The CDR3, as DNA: TGTGCCAGCAGCTTTACCCTCCTAGAAGCTTTCTTT.

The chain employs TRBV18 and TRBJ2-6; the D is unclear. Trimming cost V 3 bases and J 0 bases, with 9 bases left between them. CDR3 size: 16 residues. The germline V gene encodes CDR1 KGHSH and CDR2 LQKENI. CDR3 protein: CASSPPIHSGANVLTF. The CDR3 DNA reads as TGTGCCAGCTCACCTCCGATACACTCTGGGGCCAACGTCCTGACTTTC.

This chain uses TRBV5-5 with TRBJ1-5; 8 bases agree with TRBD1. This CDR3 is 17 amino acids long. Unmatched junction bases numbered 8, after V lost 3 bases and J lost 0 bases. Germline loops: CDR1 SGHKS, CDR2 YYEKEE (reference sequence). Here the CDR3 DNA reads TGTGCCAGCAGCTGGCGGACAGGGAGGGATAGCAATCAGCCCCAGCATTTT. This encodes CASSWRTGRDSNQPQHF.

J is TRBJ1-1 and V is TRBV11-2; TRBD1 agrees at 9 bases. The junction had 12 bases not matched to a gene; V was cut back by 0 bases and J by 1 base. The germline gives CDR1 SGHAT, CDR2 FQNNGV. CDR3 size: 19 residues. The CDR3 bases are TGTGCCAGCAGCTTAGATTTCCCGGACAGGGGATCAGGGAACACTGAAGCTTTCTTT. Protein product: CASSLDFPDRGSGNTEAFF.